This T cell receptor beta chain was recorded in a study of T-cell reconstitution after alpha-beta-depleted transplantation in children. The CDR3 has 14 residues. V lost 6 bases to trimming and J lost 4 bases, with 16 bases between them. From germline, CDR1 is SGHRS and CDR2 YFSETQ. This clonotype was picked up many times. Its antigen is unidentified. Unique molecular identifiers were incorporated when the TCRbeta library was constructed. TCRdb reanalysed the PCR reads using MiXCR and keeps one entry per CDR3 protein. Counted here are a few hundred thousand distinct CDR3 sequences, over 7.5% occurring once; the ten biggest clones make up 8.5% to 9.5%. Study-level results: When one year had passed after transplant, most T-cell counts and diversity came from newly produced T cells. Reported findings indicate that, about two months after transplant, alpha-beta T cells came from several hundred expanded clones, which were derived from non-depleted graft cells.

The sequence came from a female patient aged 2-10 years who had a stem cell transplant for Fanconi anemia, so the T cells may come from the graft donor. This sequence joins TRBV5-1 and TRBJ1-1; D possibly corresponds to TRBD1 (5 bases). Source: peripheral blood, taken 360 days after TCRalphabeta/CD19-depleted stem cell transplant. The DNA for the CDR3 is TGCGCCAGCAACCGTCAGGGAGGTAGCACTGAAGCTTTCTTT. Its protein product is CASNRQGGSTEAFF. Variable domain in full (rest from reference TRBV5-1 and TRBJ1-1): KAGVTQTPRYLIKTRGQQVTLSCSPISGHRSVSWYQQTPGQGLQFLFEYFSETQRNKGNFPGRFSGRQFSNSRSEMNVSTLELGDSALYLCASNRQGGSTEAFFGQGTRLTVV.